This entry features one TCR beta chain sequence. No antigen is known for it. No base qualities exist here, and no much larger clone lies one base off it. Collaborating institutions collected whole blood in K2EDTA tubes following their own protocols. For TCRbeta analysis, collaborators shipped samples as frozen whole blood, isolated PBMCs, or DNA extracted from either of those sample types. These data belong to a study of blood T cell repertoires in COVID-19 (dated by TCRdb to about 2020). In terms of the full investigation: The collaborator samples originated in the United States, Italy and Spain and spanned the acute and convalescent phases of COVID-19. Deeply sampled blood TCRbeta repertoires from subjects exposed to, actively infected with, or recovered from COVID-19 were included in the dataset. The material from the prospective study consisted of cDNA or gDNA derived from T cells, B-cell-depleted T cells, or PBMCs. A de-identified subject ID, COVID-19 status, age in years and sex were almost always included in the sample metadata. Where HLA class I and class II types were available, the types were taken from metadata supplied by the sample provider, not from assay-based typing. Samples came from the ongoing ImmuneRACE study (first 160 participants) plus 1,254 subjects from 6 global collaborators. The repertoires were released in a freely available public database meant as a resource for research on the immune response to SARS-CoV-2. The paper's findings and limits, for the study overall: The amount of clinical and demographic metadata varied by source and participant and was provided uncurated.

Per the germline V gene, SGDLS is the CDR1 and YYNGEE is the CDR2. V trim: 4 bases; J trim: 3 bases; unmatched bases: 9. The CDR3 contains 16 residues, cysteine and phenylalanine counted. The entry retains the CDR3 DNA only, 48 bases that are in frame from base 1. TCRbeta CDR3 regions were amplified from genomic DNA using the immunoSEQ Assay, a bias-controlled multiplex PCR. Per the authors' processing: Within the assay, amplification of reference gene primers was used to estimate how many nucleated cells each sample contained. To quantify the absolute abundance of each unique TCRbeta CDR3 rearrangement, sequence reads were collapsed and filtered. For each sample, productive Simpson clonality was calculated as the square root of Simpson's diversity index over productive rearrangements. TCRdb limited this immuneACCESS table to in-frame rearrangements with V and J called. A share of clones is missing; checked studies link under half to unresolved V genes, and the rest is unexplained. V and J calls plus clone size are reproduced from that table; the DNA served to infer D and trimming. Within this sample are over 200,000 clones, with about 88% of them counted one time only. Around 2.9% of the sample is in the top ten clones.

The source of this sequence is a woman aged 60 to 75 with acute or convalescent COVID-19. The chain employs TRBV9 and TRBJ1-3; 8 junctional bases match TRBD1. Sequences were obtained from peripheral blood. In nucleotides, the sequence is TGTGCCAGCAGCCCACGGTCCGGGACAGGTGGAAACACCATATATTTT. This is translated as CASSPRSGTGGNTIYF.